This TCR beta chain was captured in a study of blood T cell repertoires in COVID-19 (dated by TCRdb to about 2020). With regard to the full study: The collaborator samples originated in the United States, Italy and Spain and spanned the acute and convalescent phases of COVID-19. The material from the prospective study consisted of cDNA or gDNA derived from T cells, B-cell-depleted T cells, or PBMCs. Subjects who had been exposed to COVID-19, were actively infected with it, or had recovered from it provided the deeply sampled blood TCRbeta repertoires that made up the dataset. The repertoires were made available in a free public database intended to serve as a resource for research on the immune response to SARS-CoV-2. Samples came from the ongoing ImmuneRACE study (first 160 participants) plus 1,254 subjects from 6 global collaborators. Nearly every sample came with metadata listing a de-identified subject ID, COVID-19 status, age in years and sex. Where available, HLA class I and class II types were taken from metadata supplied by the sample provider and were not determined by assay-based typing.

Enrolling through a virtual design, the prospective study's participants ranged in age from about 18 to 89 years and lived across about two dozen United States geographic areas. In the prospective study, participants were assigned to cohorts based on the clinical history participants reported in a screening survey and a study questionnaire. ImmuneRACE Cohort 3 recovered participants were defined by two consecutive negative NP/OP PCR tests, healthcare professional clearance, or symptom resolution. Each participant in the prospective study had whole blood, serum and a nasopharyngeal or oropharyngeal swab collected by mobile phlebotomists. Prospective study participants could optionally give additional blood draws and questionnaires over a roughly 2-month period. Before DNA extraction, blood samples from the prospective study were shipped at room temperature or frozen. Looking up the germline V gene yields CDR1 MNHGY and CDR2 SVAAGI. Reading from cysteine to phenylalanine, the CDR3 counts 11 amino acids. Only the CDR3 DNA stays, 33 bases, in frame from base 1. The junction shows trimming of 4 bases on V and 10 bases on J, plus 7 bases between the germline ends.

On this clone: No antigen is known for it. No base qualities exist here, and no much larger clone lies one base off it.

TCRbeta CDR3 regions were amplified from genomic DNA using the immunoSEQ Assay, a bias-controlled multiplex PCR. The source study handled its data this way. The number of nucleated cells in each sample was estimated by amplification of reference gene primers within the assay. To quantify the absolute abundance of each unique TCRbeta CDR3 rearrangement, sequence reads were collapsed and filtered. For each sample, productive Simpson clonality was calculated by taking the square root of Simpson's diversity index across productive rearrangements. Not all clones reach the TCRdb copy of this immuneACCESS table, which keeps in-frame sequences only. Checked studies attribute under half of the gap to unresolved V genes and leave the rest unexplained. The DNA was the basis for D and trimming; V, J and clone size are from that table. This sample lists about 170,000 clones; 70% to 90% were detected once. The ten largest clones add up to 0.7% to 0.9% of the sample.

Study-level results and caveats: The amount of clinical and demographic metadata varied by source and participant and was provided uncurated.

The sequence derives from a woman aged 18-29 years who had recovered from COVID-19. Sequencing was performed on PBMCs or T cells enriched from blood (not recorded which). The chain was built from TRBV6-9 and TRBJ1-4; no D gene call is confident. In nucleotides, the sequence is TGTGCCAGCAGTTCGAGCGTAAAACTGTTTTTT. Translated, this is CASSSSVKLFF.